The present T cell receptor beta chain was sequenced within a study of cytomegalovirus exposure and HLA in healthy donors. Findings of the study overall: Exclusion as indistinguishable affected some V segments, including TRBV6-2 and TRBV6-3. Accurate HLA-A and HLA-B prediction from TCR beta sequences was reported for most subjects.

Concerning this clone itself: Its antigen remains unidentified.

Trimming took off 3 bases at V and 6 bases at J, with 17 bases between the two ends. The CDR3 spans 16 residues. CDR1 and CDR2 from the germline V gene are LNHDA and SQIVND (reference sequence). Researchers ran the PCR with 60 Vbeta and 13 Jbeta primers. Sequencing used immunoSEQ multiplex PCR; TCRdb keeps in-frame clones, though not all of them. The sample records about 160,000 clones, about 80% being singletons. The source material was PBMCs. V usage is TRBV19 and J usage is TRBJ2-2; a possible D gene is TRBD2 (6 bases). The receptor comes from a man aged 30-40 years in good health and CMV-seronegative. The CDR3 region has the DNA TGTGCCAGTAGTATGGGACTTTCGGTAGGTTCCGGGGAGCTGTTTTTT. Translating it yields CASSMGLSVGSGELFF.